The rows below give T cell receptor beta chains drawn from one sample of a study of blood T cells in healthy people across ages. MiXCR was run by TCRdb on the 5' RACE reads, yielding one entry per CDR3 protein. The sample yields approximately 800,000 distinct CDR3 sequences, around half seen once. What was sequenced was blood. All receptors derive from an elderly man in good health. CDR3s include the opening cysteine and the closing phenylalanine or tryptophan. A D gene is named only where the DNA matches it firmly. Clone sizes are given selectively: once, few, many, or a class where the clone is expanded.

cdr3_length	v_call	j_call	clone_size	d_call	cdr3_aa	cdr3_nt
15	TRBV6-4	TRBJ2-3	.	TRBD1	CASSQQGAITDTQYF	TGTGCCAGCAGTCAACAGGGGGCAATCACAGATACGCAGTATTTT
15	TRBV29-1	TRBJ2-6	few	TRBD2	CSVLGTSSGANVLTF	TGCAGCGTTCTGGGGACTAGTTCTGGGGCCAACGTCCTGACTTTC
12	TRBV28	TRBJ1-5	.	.	CASTGFGQPQHF	TGTGCCAGCACGGGGTTCGGTCAGCCCCAGCATTTT
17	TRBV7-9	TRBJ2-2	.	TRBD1	CASSLGQGAVDTGELFF	TGTGCCAGCAGCCTGGGACAGGGGGCAGTGGACACCGGGGAGCTGTTTTTT
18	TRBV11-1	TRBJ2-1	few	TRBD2	CASSLAGRGGSRYNEQFF	TGTGCCAGCAGCTTAGCGGGGCGGGGGGGGTCGAGGTACAATGAGCAGTTCTTC
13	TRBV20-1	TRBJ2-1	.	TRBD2	CSSLAGDYNELFF	TGCAGTTCATTAGCGGGGGACTACAATGAGCTGTTCTTC
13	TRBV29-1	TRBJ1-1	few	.	CSALRQKNTEAFF	TGCAGCGCTCTACGACAGAAGAACACTGAAGCTTTCTTT
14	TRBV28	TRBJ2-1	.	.	CAGSLLGGYNEQFF	TGTGCCGGCAGTTTGCTAGGAGGTTACAATGAGCAGTTCTTC
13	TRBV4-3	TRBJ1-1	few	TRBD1	CASSHGQAAEAFF	TGCGCCAGCAGCCACGGACAGGCTGCTGAAGCTTTCTTT
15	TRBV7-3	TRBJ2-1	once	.	CASSLLASSLNEQFF	TGTGCCAGCAGCTTATTGGCCTCGTCACTCAATGAGCAGTTCTTC
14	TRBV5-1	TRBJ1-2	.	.	CASSLVSSTYGYTF	TGCGCCAGCAGCTTGGTTAGCTCTACCTATGGCTACACCTTC
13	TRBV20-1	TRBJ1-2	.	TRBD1	CSAPETGRGGYTF	TGCAGTGCACCCGAGACAGGGCGGGGTGGCTACACCTTC
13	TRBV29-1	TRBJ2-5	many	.	CSVWTSSGETQYF	TGCAGCGTTTGGACCTCGTCGGGGGAGACCCAGTACTTC
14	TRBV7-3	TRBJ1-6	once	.	CASSLGGSWSLLHF	TGTGCCAGCAGCTTAGGAGGGAGCTGGTCGCTCCTCCACTTT
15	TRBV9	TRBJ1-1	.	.	CASSVESSGATEAFF	TGTGCCAGCAGCGTAGAATCATCCGGGGCCACTGAAGCTTTCTTT
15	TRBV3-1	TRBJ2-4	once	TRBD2	CASSPSGGSKNIQYF	TGTGCCAGCAGCCCTAGCGGGGGCTCCAAAAACATTCAGTACTTC
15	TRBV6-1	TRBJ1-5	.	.	CASRRWSDSNQPQHF	TGTGCCAGCCGTAGATGGTCGGATAGCAATCAGCCCCAGCATTTT
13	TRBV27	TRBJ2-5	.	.	CASSLSNQETQYF	TGTGCCAGCAGTTTATCTAACCAAGAGACCCAGTACTTC
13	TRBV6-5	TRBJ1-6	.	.	CASGRFNNSPLHF	TGTGCCAGCGGAAGGTTCAATAATTCACCCCTCCACTTT
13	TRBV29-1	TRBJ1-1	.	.	CSVVTQGYTEAFF	TGCAGCGTTGTGACTCAGGGCTACACTGAAGCTTTCTTT
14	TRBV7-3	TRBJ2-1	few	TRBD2	CASSTGTSTYEQFF	TGTGCCAGCTCGACCGGGACTAGTACTTATGAGCAGTTCTTC
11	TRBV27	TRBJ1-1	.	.	CATRMNTEAFF	TGTGCCACCCGAATGAACACTGAAGCTTTCTTT
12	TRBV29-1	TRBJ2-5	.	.	CSVEDRGETQYF	TGCAGCGTTGAAGATAGGGGGGAGACCCAGTACTTC
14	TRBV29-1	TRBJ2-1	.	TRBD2	CNVRTSGRGTEQFF	TGCAACGTAAGAACTAGCGGGAGGGGGACTGAGCAGTTCTTC
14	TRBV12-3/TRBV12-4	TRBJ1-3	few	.	CASRDGSSGNTIYF	TGTGCCAGCAGAGACGGGAGCTCTGGAAACACCATATATTTT
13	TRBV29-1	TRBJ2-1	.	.	CSVVTRPTGEQFF	TGCAGCGTTGTGACCCGCCCCACAGGGGAGCAGTTCTTC
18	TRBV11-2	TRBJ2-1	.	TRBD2	CASSLLAGGFYVNNEQFF	TGTGCCAGCAGCTTACTAGCGGGAGGGTTCTATGTAAACAATGAGCAGTTCTTC
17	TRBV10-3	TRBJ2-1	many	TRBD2	CATTLTSGRVGNNEQFF	TGTGCCACCACTTTGACTAGCGGGAGGGTGGGGAACAATGAGCAGTTCTTC
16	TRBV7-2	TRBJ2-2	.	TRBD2	CASSLGTSGLTGELFF	TGTGCCAGCAGCCTCGGGACTAGCGGGTTGACCGGGGAGCTGTTTTTT
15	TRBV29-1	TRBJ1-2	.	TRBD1	CSVERGHGANYGYTF	TGCAGCGTTGAAAGGGGGCATGGAGCTAACTATGGCTACACCTTC
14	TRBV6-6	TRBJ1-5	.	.	CASSYEGSGQPQHF	TGTGCCAGCAGTTACGAGGGATCAGGACAGCCCCAGCATTTT
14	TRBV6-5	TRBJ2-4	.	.	CASSYTTGLRVQYF	TGTGCCAGCAGTTACACCACAGGGTTAAGAGTCCAGTACTTC
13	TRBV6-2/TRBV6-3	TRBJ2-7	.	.	CASSPTDSYEQYF	TGTGCCAGCAGTCCGACGGACTCCTACGAGCAGTACTTC
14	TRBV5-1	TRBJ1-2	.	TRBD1	CASRGQGGHYGYTF	TGCGCCAGCCGAGGACAGGGGGGACACTATGGCTACACCTTC
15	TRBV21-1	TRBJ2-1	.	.	CASSNGGLAEREQFF	TGTGCCAGCAGCAACGGCGGACTAGCGGAGAGAGAGCAGTTCTTC
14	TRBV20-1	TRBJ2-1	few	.	CSAGDSHIYNEQFF	TGCAGTGCTGGCGACAGTCACATCTACAATGAGCAGTTCTTC
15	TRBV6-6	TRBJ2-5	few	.	CASRHPGGNQETQYF	TGTGCCAGCAGACACCCCGGGGGTAACCAAGAGACCCAGTACTTC